These T cell receptor beta chains were read from a single sample in a study of post-analysis software for immune sequencing data. MiXCR, run by TCRdb on the PCR reads, gives a single entry per CDR3 protein. Here the sample spans roughly 600,000 distinct CDR3 sequences, around 44% being singletons. The sequenced material came from blood. These receptors all stem from a girl under 18 with multiple sclerosis. CDR3s include the opening cysteine and the closing phenylalanine or tryptophan. A D gene is named only where the DNA matches it firmly. For some rows the clone size is stated as once, few or many, or as a class when expanded; others skip it.

length	size	V	J	D	DNA	CDR3
14	few	TRBV7-2	TRBJ2-7	TRBD1	TGTGCCAGCAGCTTCAGGGGGCGAGGGGACGAGCAGTACTTC	CASSFRGRGDEQYF
16	NA	TRBV6-5	TRBJ1-5	NA	TGTGCCAGCAGTCAATTAGATGGAACCGGGACAAAGACCCAGCATTTT	CASSQLDGTGTKTQHF
15	NA	TRBV5-1	TRBJ1-2	TRBD1	TGCGCCAGCAGCTTGGAAACAGGGGAGGCCTATGGCTACACCTTC	CASSLETGEAYGYTF
12	few	TRBV29-1	TRBJ1-2	NA	TGCAGCGCCAAGGACCCTACTCCGGGCTACACCTTC	CSAKDPTPGYTF
12	NA	TRBV5-1	TRBJ2-5	NA	TGCGCCAGCAGGTCTGGAAGAGAGACCCAGTACTTC	CASRSGRETQYF
11	NA	TRBV20-1	TRBJ1-2	NA	TGCAGTGCTAGAGAAGACTATGGCTACACCTTC	CSAREDYGYTF
14	few	TRBV10-3	TRBJ2-7	TRBD1	TGTGCCATCAGGCGGGACAGGGAGTCCTACGAGCAGTACTTC	CAIRRDRESYEQYF
17	NA	TRBV7-9	TRBJ2-3	TRBD1	TGTGCCAGCAGCCGCCGACGGGACAGGGGGCTGGCAGATACGCAGTATTTT	CASSRRRDRGLADTQYF
10	NA	TRBV29-1	TRBJ2-1	TRBD2	TGCAGCGTTGGAGCGGGGAAGCAGTTCTTC	CSVGAGKQFF
11	NA	TRBV25-1	TRBJ2-7	NA	TGTGCCAGCAGTGAATTCGCCGAGCAGTACTTC	CASSEFAEQYF
17	NA	TRBV6-2/TRBV6-3	TRBJ1-1	TRBD1	TGTGCCAGCAGCTCCCACAGGGGTCGGGTACCGAACACTGAAGCTTTCTTT	CASSSHRGRVPNTEAFF
15	few	TRBV12-3/TRBV12-4	TRBJ2-7	TRBD2	TGTGCCAGCAGTTTAAGGGCTAGCGGAAACTACGAGCAGTACTTC	CASSLRASGNYEQYF
13	NA	TRBV7-2	TRBJ2-7	NA	TGTGCCAGCAGGGCGGTAGCGGTTGGCGAGCAGTACTTC	CASRAVAVGEQYF
15	NA	TRBV11-3	TRBJ2-1	NA	TGTGCCAGCAGCTTCACTAACGATAGGGACAATGAGCAGTTCTTC	CASSFTNDRDNEQFF
15	few	TRBV6-5	TRBJ2-3	NA	TGTGCCAGCAGTTACGTGGCAGCCTTCACAGATACGCAGTATTTT	CASSYVAAFTDTQYF
14	NA	TRBV10-3	TRBJ2-1	NA	TGTGCCATCGGGCGAGGGGGTTCCTACAATGAGCAGTTCTTC	CAIGRGGSYNEQFF
15	few	TRBV28	TRBJ2-4	NA	TGTGCCAGCACCTCCGTAATAACGCGGGTAAACATTCAGTACTTC	CASTSVITRVNIQYF
17	few	TRBV11-2	TRBJ2-7	TRBD1	TGTGCCAGCAGCGACCCTACAACAGGGGGCAGGTCCTACGAGCAGTACTTC	CASSDPTTGGRSYEQYF
16	few	TRBV5-1	TRBJ2-5	TRBD1	TGCGCCAGCAGCTTGGCGAGACAGGGGGCGAGGGAGACCCAGTACTTC	CASSLARQGARETQYF